This TCR beta chain was identified during a study of blood T cells in healthy people across ages. Overall study results and limits: The unknown donor CMV status may have confounded expanded clonotype changes. It was the long-lived donors that had more naive CD4+ cells and higher diversity than aged donors.

The germline V and J ends were trimmed by 1 base and 13 bases, with 11 bases remaining between them. Germline CDR1 reads SGHTA; CDR2 reads FQGNSA. This CDR3 is built from 12 residues. The authors ran a second PCR of about 7 to 11 cycles using a sample-barcoded 5' primer and a J-beta primer mix. MiXCR, run by TCRdb on the 5' RACE reads, gives a single entry per CDR3 protein. Of under 1 million distinct CDR3 sequences in the sample, under 45% were seen once. Isolation of PBMCs gave at least 7 million cells per sample. Turning to this clonotype: What it recognizes is unknown.

Source material: blood. This chain links TRBV7-2 with TRBJ2-4; D uncertain. The TCR was taken from a man aged 60 to 69 in good health. CDR3: CASSLDRQKQYF. In DNA form, the CDR3 reads TGTGCCAGCAGCTTAGATAGGCAGAAGCAGTACTTC. The variable domain in full, with the rest retrieved from reference TRBV7-2 and TRBJ2-4, is GAGVSQSPSNKVTEKGKDVELRCDPISGHTALYWYRQSLGQGLEFLIYFQGNSAPDKSGLPSDRFSAERTGGSVSTLTIQRTQQEDSAVYLCASSLDRQKQYFGAGTRLSVL.